This T cell receptor (beta chain) was sequenced for a study of blood T cell repertoires in COVID-19. Background on the study: The origin of the acute and convalescent COVID-19 samples was the United States, Italy and Spain.

In the authors' workflow: Reference gene primer amplification in the assay estimated nucleated cell counts. Sequencing used immunoSEQ multiplex PCR; TCRdb keeps in-frame clones, though not all of them. That table gives V, J and clone size, and the DNA gave D and trimming. Among 250,000 to 350,000 clones listed, approximately 85% were seen once. The germline V gene has CDR1 KGHDR and CDR2 SFDVKD. V lost 4 bases and J lost 3; bases outside the gene matches: 6. The CDR3 is 15 residues long. Sequenced input: peripheral blood. The receptor's source is a human donor with COVID-19, enrolled during active disease. The donor label of this sample is uncertain. The rearrangement joins TRBV24-1 to TRBJ2-7; 9 nucleotides agree with TRBD2. The CDR3 region is CATSELLAGNYEQYF. CDR3 nucleotide sequence: TGTGCCACCAGTGAACTACTAGCGGGCAACTACGAGCAGTACTTC.